The 9 T cell receptor beta chains below were found in one sample sequenced in a study of T cell repertoires in cytomegalovirus infection. These receptors' targets are unknown. Each CDR3 protein is one row after TCRdb ran MiXCR on the reads. Among 650,000 to 900,000 distinct CDR3 sequences listed, about 33% were seen once. Source: cultured CD8+ T cells from PBMCs, taken from culture after CMV antigen stimulation. Receptor source: a human donor in good health (CMV status not recorded). Some clones in this sample may be carry-over from other donors' samples.

This clonotype has only a few counts. The junction shows a germline mismatch at one end, possibly a read error. The rearrangement joins TRBV7-6 to TRBJ1-1, with TRBD1 as a possible D gene (5 bases). Germline loops: CDR1 SGHVS, CDR2 FNYEAQ. The CDR3 runs to 13 residues. The CDR3 loop is CASSHRSDTEAFF. Here the CDR3 DNA reads TGTGCTAGCAGCCACAGGAGCGACACTGAAGCTTTCTTT.

This clonotype was observed many times. The chain uses TRBV5-4 and TRBJ2-3; the match to TRBD2 covers 14 bases. The CDR3 totals 19 residues. The germline V gene has CDR1 SGHNT and CDR2 YYREEE (reference sequence). With V trimmed by 4 bases and J by 4 bases, 14 bases remained unmatched. CDR3 protein: CASSPTPGLAGAGADTQYF. CDR3 in DNA: TGTGCCAGCAGCCCTACCCCGGGACTAGCGGGGGCGGGGGCAGATACGCAGTATTTT.

This clonotype was counted ten times or more. The CDR3 DNA reads as TGTGCCAGCAGTTTAAAAGCGGGGGGATACAATGAGCAGTTCTTC. This sequence encodes CASSLKAGGYNEQFF. J is TRBJ2-1 and V is TRBV12-3 or TRBV12-4; the match to TRBD2 covers 9 bases. Germline trimming cut 2 bases from V and 4 bases from J; bases unmatched to any gene: 3. The CDR3 has 15 amino acids.

This sequence joins TRBV7-2 and TRBJ1-5; tentative D call: TRBD1 (5 bases). The CDR3 consists of 17 residues. With 1 base removed from V and 2 bases from J, the gap between germline ends came to 15 bases. Germline V gene lookup returns CDR1 SGHTA and CDR2 FQGNSA. CDR3 in DNA: TGTGCCAGCAGCTTAGAAGAGGGACCGGCGGGCAATCAGCCCCAGCATTTT. Amino acid sequence: CASSLEEGPAGNQPQHF.

In this sample, this clonotype turned up a few times. The chain uses TRBV12-5 and TRBJ1-3, with no clear D. Germline V gives CDR1 LGHNT, CDR2 FRNRAP. The ends were cut back, 8 bases at V and 1 base at J, with 12 bases in the middle. CDR3 length: 14 residues. CDR3 residues: CASHSDYSGNTIYF. The CDR3 bases are TGTGCTAGTCATTCCGATTATTCTGGAAACACCATATATTTT.

To note about this clonotype: The junction departs from the called germline gene at one end, perhaps through a read error. The V gene is TRBV7-9, the J gene TRBJ2-1, with 10 nucleotides matching TRBD2. Germline lookup yields CDR1 SEHNR and CDR2 FQNEAQ (reference sequence). The CDR3 sequence is 20 residues long. The CDR3 nucleotides are TGTGCCAACAGCCTAGCCCTTCTAGCGGGGGACATGAGCTCCTACAATGAGCAGTTCTTC. Amino acid sequence: CANSLALLAGDMSSYNEQFF.

This clonotype showed up just a few times. The V and J genes are TRBV5-6 and TRBJ1-5; D perhaps matches TRBD1 (6 bases). CDR3 length: 14 amino acids. The V gene's germline CDR1 is SGHDT and CDR2 YYEEEE. The V and J ends lost 4 bases and 3 bases respectively, with 11 bases between them. The CDR3 loop reads CASSADSNNQPQHF. The DNA for the CDR3 is TGTGCCAGCAGCGCGGACAGTAACAATCAGCCCCAGCATTTT.

In its sample, this clonotype was seen a few times. The chain has TRBV4-1 and TRBJ1-1; the D gene is possibly TRBD1 (5 bases). Trimming removed 0 bases from V and 5 bases from J, with 13 bases in between. Per germline, CDR1 MGHRA and CDR2 YSYEKL. The CDR3 has 15 amino acids. The DNA for the CDR3 is TGCGCCAGCAGCCAAGATCCAGGGATGTGGACTGAAGCTTTCTTT. Translating gives CASSQDPGMWTEAFF.

This clonotype was detected ten times or more. V usage is TRBV7-6 and J usage is TRBJ1-1; tentatively, D is TRBD1 (5 bases). This CDR3 is built from 13 residues. Germline assignment: CDR1 SGHVS and CDR2 FNYEAQ. V was cut by 5 bases and J by 5 bases, with 12 bases left in between. CDR3 nucleotide sequence: TGTGCCAGCAGCCCGGGACGGGGAACTGAAGCTTTCTTT. Its protein is CASSPGRGTEAFF.